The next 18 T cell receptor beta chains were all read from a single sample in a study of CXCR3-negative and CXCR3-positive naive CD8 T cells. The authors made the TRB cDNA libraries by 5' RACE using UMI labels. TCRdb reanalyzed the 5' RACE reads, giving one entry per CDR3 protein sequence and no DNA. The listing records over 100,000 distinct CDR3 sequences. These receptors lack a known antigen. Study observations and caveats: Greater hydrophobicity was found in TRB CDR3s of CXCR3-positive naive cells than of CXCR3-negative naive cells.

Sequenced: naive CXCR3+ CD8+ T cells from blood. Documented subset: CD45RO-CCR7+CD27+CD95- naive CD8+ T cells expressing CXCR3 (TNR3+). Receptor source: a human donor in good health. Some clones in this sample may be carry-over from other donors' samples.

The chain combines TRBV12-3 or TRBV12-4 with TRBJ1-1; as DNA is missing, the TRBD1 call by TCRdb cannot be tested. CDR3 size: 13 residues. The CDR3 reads CASKIDSDTEAFF.

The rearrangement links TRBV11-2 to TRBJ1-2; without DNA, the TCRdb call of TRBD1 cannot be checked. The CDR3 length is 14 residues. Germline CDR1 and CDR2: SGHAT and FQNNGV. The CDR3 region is CASRVVGQIYGYTF.

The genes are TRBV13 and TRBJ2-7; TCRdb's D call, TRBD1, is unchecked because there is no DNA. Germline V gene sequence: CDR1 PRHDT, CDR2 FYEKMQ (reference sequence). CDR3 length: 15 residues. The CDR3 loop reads CASSLGQGVIYEQYF.

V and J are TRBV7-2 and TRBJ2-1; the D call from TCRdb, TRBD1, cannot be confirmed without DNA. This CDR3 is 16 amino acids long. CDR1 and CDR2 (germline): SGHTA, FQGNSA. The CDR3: CASSLGAGGGFYEQYF.

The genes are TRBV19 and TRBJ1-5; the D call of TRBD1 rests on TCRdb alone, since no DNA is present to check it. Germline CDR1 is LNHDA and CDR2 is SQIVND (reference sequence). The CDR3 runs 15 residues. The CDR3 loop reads CASSTGTRGNQPQHF.

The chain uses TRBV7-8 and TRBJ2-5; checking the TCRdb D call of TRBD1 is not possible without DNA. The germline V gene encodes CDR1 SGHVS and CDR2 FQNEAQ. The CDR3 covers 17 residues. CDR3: CASSLFQRPTLLETQYF.

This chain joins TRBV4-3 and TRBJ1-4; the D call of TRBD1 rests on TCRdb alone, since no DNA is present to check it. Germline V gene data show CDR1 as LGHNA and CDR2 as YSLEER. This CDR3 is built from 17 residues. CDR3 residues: CASSQSDRGGANEKLFF.

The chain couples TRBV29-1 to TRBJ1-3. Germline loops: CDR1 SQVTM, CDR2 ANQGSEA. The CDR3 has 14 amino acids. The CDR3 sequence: CSVDSGYSGNTIYF.

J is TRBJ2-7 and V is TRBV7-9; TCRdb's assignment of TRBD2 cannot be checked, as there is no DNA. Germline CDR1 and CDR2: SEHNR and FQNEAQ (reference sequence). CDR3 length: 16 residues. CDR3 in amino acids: CASSSSSGGEDYEQYF.

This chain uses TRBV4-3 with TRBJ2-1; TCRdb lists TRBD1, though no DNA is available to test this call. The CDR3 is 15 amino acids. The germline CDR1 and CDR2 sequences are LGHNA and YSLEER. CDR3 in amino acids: CASSLSGVGYNEQFF.

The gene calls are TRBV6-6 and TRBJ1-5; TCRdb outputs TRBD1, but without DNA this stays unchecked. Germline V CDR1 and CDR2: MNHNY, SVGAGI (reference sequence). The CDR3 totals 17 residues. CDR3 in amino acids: CASSTLDRAFRGQPQHF.

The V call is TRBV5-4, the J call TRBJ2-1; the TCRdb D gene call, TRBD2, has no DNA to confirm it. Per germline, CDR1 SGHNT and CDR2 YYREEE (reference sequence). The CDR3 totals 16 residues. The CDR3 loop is CASSPTLAGGPYEQFF.

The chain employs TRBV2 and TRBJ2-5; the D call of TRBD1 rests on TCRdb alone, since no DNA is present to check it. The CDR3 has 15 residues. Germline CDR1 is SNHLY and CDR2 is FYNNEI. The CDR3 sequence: CASSDIEGARETQYF.

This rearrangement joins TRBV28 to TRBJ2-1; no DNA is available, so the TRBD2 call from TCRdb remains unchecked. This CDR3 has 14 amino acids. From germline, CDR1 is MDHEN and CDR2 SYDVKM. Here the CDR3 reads CASRPGLAANEQFF. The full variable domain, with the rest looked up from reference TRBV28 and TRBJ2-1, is DVKVTQSSRYLVKRTGEKVFLECVQDMDHENMFWYRQDPGLGLRLIYFSYDVKMKEKGDIPEGYSVSREKKERFSLILESASTNQTSMYLCASRPGLAANEQFFGPGTRLTVL.

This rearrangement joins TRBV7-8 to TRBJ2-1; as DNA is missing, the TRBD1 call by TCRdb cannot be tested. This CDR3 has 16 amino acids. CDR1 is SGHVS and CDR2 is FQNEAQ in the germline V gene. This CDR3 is CASSSKDSYTYNEQFF.

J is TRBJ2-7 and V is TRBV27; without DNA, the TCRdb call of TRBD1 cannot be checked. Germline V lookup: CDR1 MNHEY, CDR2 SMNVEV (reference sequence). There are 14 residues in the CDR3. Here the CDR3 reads CASSRTVAGDEQYF.

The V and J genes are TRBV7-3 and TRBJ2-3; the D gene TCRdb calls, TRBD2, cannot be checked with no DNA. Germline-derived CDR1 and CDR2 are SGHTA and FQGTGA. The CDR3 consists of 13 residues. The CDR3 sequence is CASSSTGGGTQYF.

CDR3: CASSHPSQGGRSSYNEQFF. The rearrangement uses TRBV3-1 and TRBJ2-1; TCRdb selects TRBD1, and the lack of DNA leaves this call unchecked. The germline gives CDR1 LGHDT, CDR2 YNNKEL (reference sequence). The CDR3 is 19 residues long.